Sequencing of this T cell receptor beta chain was carried out in a study of T cells in Graves' hyperthyroidism and ophthalmopathy. Study-wide findings and caveats: Ophthalmopathy and stable hyperthyroidism were told apart by a 13 V-J model.

Uncontrolled infection, other autoimmune disease, pregnancy or lactation excluded patients. Using RNA transcripts as the source, TCR beta CDR3 regions were amplified. Carried out on the TCR CDR3, a first-round RT-PCR used the HTBI primer set. TCRdb re-called the multiplex PCR reads through MiXCR, storing one row per CDR3 protein. Here the sample spans about 580,000 distinct CDR3 sequences, approximately 15% being singletons. The sample holds many counts of this clonotype. What it binds is unknown. Trimming removed 3 bases from V and 6 bases from J; junction bases left unmatched: 8. Germline V gives CDR1 SGHDN, CDR2 FVKESK. This CDR3 has 17 amino acids.

The J gene is TRBJ2-3, the V gene TRBV14; 14 nucleotides align to TRBD2. This sequence was found in a woman between 25 and 40 years old with Graves' hyperthyroidism that later progressed to Graves' ophthalmopathy. Sample: blood. The CDR3 here is CASSQLGLAGAADTQYF. CDR3 sequence (DNA): TGTGCCAGCAGCCAGTTGGGACTAGCGGGAGCGGCGGATACGCAGTATTTT. Full variable domain (rest looked up from reference TRBV14 and TRBJ2-3): EAGVTQFPSHSVIEKGQTVTLRCDPISGHDNLYWYRRVMGKEIKFLLHFVKESKQDESGMPNNRFLAERTGGTYSTLKVQPAELEDSGVYFCASSQLGLAGAADTQYFGPGTRLTVL.